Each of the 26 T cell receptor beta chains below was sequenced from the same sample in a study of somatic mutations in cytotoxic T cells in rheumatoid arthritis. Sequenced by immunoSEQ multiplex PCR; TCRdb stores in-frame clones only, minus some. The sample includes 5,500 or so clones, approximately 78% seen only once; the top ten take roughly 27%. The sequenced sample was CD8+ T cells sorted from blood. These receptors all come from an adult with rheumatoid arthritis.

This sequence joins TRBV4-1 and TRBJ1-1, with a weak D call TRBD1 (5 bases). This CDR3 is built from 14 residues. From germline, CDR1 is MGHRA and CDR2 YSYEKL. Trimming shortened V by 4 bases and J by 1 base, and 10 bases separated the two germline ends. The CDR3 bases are TGCGCCAGCAGCCGAGCAACAGGGAACACTGAAGCTTTCTTT. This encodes CASSRATGNTEAFF.

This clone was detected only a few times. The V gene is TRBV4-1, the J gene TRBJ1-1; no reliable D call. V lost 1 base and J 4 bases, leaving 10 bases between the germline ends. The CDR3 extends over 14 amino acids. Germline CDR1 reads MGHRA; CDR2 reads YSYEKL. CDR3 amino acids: CASSQGGPATEAFF. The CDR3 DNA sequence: TGCGCCAGCAGCCAAGGGGGTCCAGCCACTGAAGCTTTCTTT.

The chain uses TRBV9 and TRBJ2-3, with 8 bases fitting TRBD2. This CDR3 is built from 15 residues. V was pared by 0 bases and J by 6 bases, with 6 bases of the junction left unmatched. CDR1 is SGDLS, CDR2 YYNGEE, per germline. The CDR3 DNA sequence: TGTGCCAGCAGCGTAGGAAGCGGGGGCGTCGATACGCAGTATTTT. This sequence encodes CASSVGSGGVDTQYF.

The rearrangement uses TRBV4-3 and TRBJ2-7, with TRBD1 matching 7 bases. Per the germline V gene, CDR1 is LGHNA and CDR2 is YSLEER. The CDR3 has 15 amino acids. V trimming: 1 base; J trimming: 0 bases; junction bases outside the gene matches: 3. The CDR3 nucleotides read TGCGCCAGCAGCCAAGGGACAGGTAACTCCTACGAGCAGTACTTC. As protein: CASSQGTGNSYEQYF.

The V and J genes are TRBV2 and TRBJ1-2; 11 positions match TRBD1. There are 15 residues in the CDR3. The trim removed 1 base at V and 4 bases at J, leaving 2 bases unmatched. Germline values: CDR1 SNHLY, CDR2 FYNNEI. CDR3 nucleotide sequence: TGTGCCAGCAGTGAAGGGACAGGGGGCATCTATGGCTACACCTTC. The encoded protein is CASSEGTGGIYGYTF.

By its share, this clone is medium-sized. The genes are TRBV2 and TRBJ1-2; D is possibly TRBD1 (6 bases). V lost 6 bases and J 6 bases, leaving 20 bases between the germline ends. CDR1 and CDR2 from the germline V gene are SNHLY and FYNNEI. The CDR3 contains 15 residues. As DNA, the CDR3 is TGTGCCAGCAGCGTTCGGGGGCTCGGGGTGGATGGCTACACCTTC. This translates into CASSVRGLGVDGYTF.

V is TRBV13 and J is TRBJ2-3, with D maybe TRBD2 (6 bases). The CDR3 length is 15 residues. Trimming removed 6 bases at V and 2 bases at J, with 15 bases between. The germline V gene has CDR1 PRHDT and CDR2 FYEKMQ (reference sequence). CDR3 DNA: TGTGCCAGCAGTCTTAGTGGGGGACTCACAGATACGCAGTATTTT. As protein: CASSLSGGLTDTQYF.

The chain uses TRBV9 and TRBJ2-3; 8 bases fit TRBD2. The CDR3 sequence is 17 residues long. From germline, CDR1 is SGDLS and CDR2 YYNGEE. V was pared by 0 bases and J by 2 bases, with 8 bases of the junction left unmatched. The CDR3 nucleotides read TGTGCCAGCAGCGTAGGCGTGACGGGGGGGGTCACAGATACGCAGTATTTT. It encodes CASSVGVTGGVTDTQYF.

The CDR3: CASSEAPGPLYGYTF. CDR3 coding DNA: TGTGCCAGCAGTGAAGCGCCGGGGCCTCTCTATGGCTACACCTTC. V usage is TRBV6-1 and J usage is TRBJ1-2; a possible D gene is TRBD1 (5 bases). The germline V gene has CDR1 MNHNS and CDR2 SASEGT. CDR3 length: 15 amino acids. Trimming took off 0 bases at V and 4 bases at J, with 12 bases between the two ends.

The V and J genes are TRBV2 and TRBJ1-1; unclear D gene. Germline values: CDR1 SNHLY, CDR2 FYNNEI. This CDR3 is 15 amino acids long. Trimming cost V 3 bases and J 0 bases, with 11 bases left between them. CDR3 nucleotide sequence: TGTGCCAGCAGTGACCTAACAGATATGAACACTGAAGCTTTCTTT. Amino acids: CASSDLTDMNTEAFF.

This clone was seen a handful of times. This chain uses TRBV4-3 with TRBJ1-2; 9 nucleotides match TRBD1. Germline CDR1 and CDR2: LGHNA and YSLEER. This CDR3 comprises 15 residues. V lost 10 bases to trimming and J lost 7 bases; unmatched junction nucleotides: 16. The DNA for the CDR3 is TGCGCCACGTCCCGGGACAGGGTCGGGATTGGTGGCTACACCTTC. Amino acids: CATSRDRVGIGGYTF.

CDR3 bases: TGTGCCAGCAGTTTCCGACAGGGGGCAAGGGGATATGGAAACACCATATATTTT. Its protein is CASSFRQGARGYGNTIYF. The J gene is TRBJ1-3, the V gene TRBV28, with TRBD1 matching 10 bases. CDR1 and CDR2 from the germline V gene are MDHEN and SYDVKM. V lost 3 bases, J lost 3 bases, and 11 bases stayed unmatched. This CDR3 is built from 18 residues.

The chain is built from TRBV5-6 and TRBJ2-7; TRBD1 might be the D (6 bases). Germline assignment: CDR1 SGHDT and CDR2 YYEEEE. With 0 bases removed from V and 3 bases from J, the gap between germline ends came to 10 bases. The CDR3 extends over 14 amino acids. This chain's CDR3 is CASSLVGANYEQYF. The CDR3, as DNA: TGTGCCAGCAGCTTGGTGGGGGCGAACTACGAGCAGTACTTC.

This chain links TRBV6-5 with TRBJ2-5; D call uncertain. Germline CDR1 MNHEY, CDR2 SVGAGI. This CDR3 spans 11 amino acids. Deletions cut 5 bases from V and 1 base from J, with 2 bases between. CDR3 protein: CASSAQETQYF. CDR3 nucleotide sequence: TGTGCCAGCAGTGCCCAAGAGACCCAGTACTTC.

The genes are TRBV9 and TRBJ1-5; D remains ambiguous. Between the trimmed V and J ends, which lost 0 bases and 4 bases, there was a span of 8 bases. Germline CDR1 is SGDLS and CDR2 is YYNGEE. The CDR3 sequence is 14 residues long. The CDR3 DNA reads TGTGCCAGCAGCGTAGCGGGGTCAAATCAGCCCCAGCATTTT. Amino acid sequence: CASSVAGSNQPQHF.

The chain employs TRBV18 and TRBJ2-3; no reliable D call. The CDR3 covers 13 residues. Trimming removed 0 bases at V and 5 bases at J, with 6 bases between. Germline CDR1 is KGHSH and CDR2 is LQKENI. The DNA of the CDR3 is TGTGCCAGCTCACCACCAGATGTAGATACGCAGTATTTT. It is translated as CASSPPDVDTQYF.

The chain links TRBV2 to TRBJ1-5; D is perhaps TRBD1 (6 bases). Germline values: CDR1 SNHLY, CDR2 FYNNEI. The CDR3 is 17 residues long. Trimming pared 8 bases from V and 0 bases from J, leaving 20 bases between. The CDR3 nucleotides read TGTGCCAGCGTCTTGGGGGCCCAGCACCATAGCAATCAGCCCCAGCATTTT. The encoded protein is CASVLGAQHHSNQPQHF.

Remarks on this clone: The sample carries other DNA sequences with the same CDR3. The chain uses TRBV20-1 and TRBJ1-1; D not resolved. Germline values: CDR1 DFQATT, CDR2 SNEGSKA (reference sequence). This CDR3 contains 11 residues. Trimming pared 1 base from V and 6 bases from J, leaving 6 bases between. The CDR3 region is CSARGGAEAFF. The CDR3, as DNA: TGCAGTGCTAGAGGCGGGGCTGAAGCTTTCTTT.

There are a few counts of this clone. The CDR3 nucleotides are TGTGCCAGCAGTGAAGCGCTGAACGAGCAGTACTTC. Translating it yields CASSEALNEQYF. The chain carries TRBV2 and TRBJ2-7; D is unclear. Germline-derived CDR1 and CDR2 are SNHLY and FYNNEI. The V end was cut by 0 bases, the J end by 5 bases, with 5 bases between. This CDR3 has 12 residues.

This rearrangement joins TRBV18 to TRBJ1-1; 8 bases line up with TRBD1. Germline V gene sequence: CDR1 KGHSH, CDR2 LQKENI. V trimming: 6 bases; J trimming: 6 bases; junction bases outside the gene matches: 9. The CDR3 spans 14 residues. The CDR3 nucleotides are TGTGCCAGCTCGCGGACAGGGTTGGTGGCTGAAGCTTTCTTT. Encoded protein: CASSRTGLVAEAFF.

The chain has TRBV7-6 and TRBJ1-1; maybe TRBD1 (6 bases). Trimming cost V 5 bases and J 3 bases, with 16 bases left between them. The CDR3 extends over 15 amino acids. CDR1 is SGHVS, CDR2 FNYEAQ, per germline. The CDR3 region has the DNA TGTGCCAGCAGCCCACGGGGGGGCGGTGACACTGAAGCTTTCTTT. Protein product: CASSPRGGGDTEAFF.

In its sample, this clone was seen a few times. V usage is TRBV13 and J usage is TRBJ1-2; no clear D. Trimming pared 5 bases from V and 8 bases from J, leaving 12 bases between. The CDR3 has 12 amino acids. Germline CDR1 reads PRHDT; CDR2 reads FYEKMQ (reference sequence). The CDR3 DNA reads TGTGCCAGCAGCAACAGCCCTAACGGCTACACCTTC. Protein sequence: CASSNSPNGYTF.

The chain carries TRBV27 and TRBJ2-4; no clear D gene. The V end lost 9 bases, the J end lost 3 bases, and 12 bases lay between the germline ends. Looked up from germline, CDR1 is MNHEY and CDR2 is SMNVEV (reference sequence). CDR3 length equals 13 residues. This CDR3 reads CASSFDGKNIQYF. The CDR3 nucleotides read TGTGCCAGTTCCTTCGACGGCAAAAACATTCAGTACTTC.

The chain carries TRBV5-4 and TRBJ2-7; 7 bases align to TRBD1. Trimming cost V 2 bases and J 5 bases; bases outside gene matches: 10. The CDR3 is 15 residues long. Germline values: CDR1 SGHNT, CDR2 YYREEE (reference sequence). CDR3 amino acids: CASSFPRQGEDEQYF. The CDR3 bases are TGTGCCAGCAGCTTCCCGAGACAGGGAGAGGACGAGCAGTACTTC.

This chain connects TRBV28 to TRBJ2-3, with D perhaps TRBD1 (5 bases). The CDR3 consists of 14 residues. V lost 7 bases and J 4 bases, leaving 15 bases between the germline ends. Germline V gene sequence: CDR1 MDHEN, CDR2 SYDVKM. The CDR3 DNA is TGTGCCAGCAACCAGGGCCAGTGGGCAGATACGCAGTATTTT. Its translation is CASNQGQWADTQYF.

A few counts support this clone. The CDR3 spells CASSPSVQETQYF. The CDR3 coding sequence is TGCGCCAGCAGCCCATCGGTCCAAGAGACCCAGTACTTC. The J gene is TRBJ2-5, the V gene TRBV4-3; D remains ambiguous. Germline V gives CDR1 LGHNA, CDR2 YSLEER. The CDR3 loop spans 13 amino acids. V was shortened by 4 bases and J by 1 base, with 7 bases between the two germline ends.